These 26 T cell receptor beta chains originate from one sample sequenced in a study of T cell repertoires and HLA-DP antigens (dated by TCRdb to about 2018). These receptors' antigens are unknown. Libraries were constructed by the immunoSEQ multiplex PCR assay. TCRdb retrieved this table from immuneACCESS and kept in-frame rearrangements only. Not all clones are present; in checked studies, unresolved V genes account for under half, and no reason is known for the remainder. Counted in this sample were roughly 120,000 clones; around 92% of them appeared once. Jointly, the top ten make up under 0.35% of the sample. The sequencing sample was made of CD4+ T cells from PBMCs. The receptors come from a young woman in good health and CMV-seronegative.

The chain carries TRBV28 and TRBJ2-7; 7 nucleotides align to TRBD2. The CDR3 length is 15 residues. The germline gives CDR1 MDHEN, CDR2 SYDVKM. The ends lost 3 bases at V and 0 bases at J; junction bases unmatched: 5. The CDR3 DNA sequence: TGTGCCAGCAGTTTTTTTACGGGGGGCTCCTACGAGCAGTACTTC. This gives the protein CASSFFTGGSYEQYF.

The chain employs TRBV19 and TRBJ2-1; possible D gene TRBD2, 5 bases. The CDR3 loop spans 12 amino acids. The germline V gene has CDR1 LNHDA and CDR2 SQIVND (reference sequence). Deletions cut 6 bases from V and 9 bases from J, with 12 bases between. This CDR3 is CASSGYEGEQFF. The CDR3 region has the DNA TGTGCCAGTAGCGGCTATGAGGGTGAGCAGTTCTTC.

The V and J genes are TRBV10-2 and TRBJ2-7; maybe TRBD2 (5 bases). V lost 6 bases, J lost 5 bases, and 20 bases lay in between. Per the germline V gene, CDR1 is WSHSY and CDR2 is SAAADI. The CDR3 totals 15 residues. CDR3 protein: CASRKGGLPLDEQYF. Written as DNA, the CDR3 is TGCGCCAGCAGGAAAGGAGGACTGCCCCTCGACGAGCAGTACTTC.

V gene TRBV14 combines with J gene TRBJ2-1; a possible D gene is TRBD2 (8 bases). CDR3 length equals 18 residues. The V end lost 5 bases, the J end lost 2 bases, and 22 bases lay between the germline ends. The germline V gene encodes CDR1 SGHDN and CDR2 FVKESK. CDR3 sequence reads: CASSFNRGGREAYNEQFF. The CDR3 nucleotides read TGTGCCAGCAGCTTCAACAGGGGTGGGCGGGAGGCCTACAATGAGCAGTTCTTC.

The chain combines TRBV4-1 with TRBJ1-6; 7 bases are a match to TRBD1. Germline CDR1 MGHRA, CDR2 YSYEKL. This CDR3 comprises 15 residues. J gave up 6 bases and V 2 bases, and 4 bases lay outside the gene matches. The chain's CDR3 is CASSQNRDSNSPLHF. The CDR3 region has the DNA TGCGCCAGCAGCCAAAATAGGGACAGTAATTCACCCCTCCACTTT.

This chain joins TRBV5-1 and TRBJ1-3; tentatively, D is TRBD1 (5 bases). The CDR3 is 15 amino acids. V lost 3 bases, J lost 1 base, and 11 bases lay in between. Germline V gene sequence: CDR1 SGHRS, CDR2 YFSETQ. The CDR3 bases are TGCGCCAGCAGCTACGGAGGGGATTCTGGAAACACCATATATTTT. This encodes CASSYGGDSGNTIYF. Drawing the rest from reference TRBV5-1 and TRBJ1-3, the complete variable domain is KAGVTQTPRYLIKTRGQQVTLSCSPISGHRSVSWYQQTPGQGLQFLFEYFSETQRNKGNFPGRFSGRQFSNSRSEMNVSTLELGDSALYLCASSYGGDSGNTIYFGEGSWLTVV.

This clone has only one observation. The rearrangement links TRBV4-1 to TRBJ1-1, with D possibly being TRBD1 (5 bases). The CDR3 consists of 12 residues. The V and J ends lost 0 bases and 11 bases respectively, with 10 bases between them. The germline gives CDR1 MGHRA, CDR2 YSYEKL. This chain's CDR3 is CASSQDRVRAFF. The CDR3 region has the DNA TGCGCCAGCAGCCAAGACAGGGTCAGGGCTTTCTTT.

The chain is built from TRBV18 and TRBJ2-3, with TRBD2 matching 8 bases. This CDR3 contains 16 residues. Germline V gene sequence: CDR1 KGHSH, CDR2 LQKENI. Germline trimming cut 1 base from V and 4 bases from J; bases unmatched to any gene: 7. DNA of the CDR3: TGTGCCAGCTCACCACTAGCGGGGCAGAATGCAGATACGCAGTATTTT. Translated: CASSPLAGQNADTQYF.

This chain connects TRBV5-8 to TRBJ2-1; D remains unclear. The CDR3 is 14 amino acids. Trimming took off 0 bases at V and 6 bases at J, with 10 bases between the two ends. Germline values: CDR1 SGHTS, CDR2 YDEGEE. The CDR3 region is CASSLDVGSNEQFF. As DNA, the CDR3 is TGTGCCAGCAGCTTGGACGTGGGGTCCAATGAGCAGTTCTTC.

With respect to this clone: One end of the junction is discordant with germline, which a read error may explain. The rearrangement links TRBV2 to TRBJ2-5; D is unresolved. The CDR3 runs 14 residues. The germline CDR1 and CDR2 sequences are SNHLY and FYNNEI. The CDR3 is CASSERLGQKTQYF. In nucleotides, the CDR3 is TGTGCCAGCAGTGAACGGCTAGGCCAAAAGACCCAGTACTTC.

J is TRBJ1-2 and V is TRBV5-5; D is undetermined. Germline V gene lookup returns CDR1 SGHKS and CDR2 YYEKEE (reference sequence). Trimming took 3 bases from V and 4 from J, leaving 16 bases between them. The CDR3 has 15 amino acids. CDR3 sequence: CASSSRGELIYGYTF. In DNA, the CDR3 is TGTGCCAGCAGCTCCCGGGGAGAGCTAATCTATGGCTACACCTTC.

The chain recombines TRBV5-1 with TRBJ2-1; D is uncertain. V was shortened by 5 bases and J by 3 bases, with 15 bases between the two germline ends. The germline CDR1 and CDR2 sequences are SGHRS and YFSETQ. This CDR3 spans 15 amino acids. DNA for the CDR3: TGCGCCAGCAGACCCCAAGGCCTTATCTACAATGAGCAGTTCTTC. As protein: CASRPQGLIYNEQFF.

V and J are TRBV11-2 and TRBJ1-2; TRBD1 might be the D (5 bases). The CDR3 is 14 amino acids. V was trimmed by 3 bases and J by 2 bases, leaving 10 bases between them. Germline V gives CDR1 SGHAT, CDR2 FQNNGV. Here the CDR3 DNA reads TGTGCCAGCAGCTTCCGGGGCCTAAACTATGGCTACACCTTC. This sequence encodes CASSFRGLNYGYTF. The full variable domain, completed using reference TRBV11-2 and TRBJ1-2, is EAGVAQSPRYKIIEKRQSVAFWCNPISGHATLYWYQQILGQGPKLLIQFQNNGVVDDSQLPKDRFSAERLKGVDSTLKIQPAKLEDSAVYLCASSFRGLNYGYTFGSGTRLTVV.

The rearrangement uses TRBV9 and TRBJ1-5; D unresolved. The CDR3 spans 13 residues. The germline V gene has CDR1 SGDLS and CDR2 YYNGEE. Trimming cost V 0 bases and J 7 bases, with 8 bases left between them. CDR3 DNA: TGTGCCAGCAGCGTAGACCTAGACCAGCCCCAGCATTTT. This codes for CASSVDLDQPQHF.

V usage is TRBV4-1 and J usage is TRBJ1-2; 10 nucleotides line up with TRBD1. CDR3 length equals 15 residues. V gave up 3 bases and J gave up 7 bases; unmatched junction bases: 8. From germline, CDR1 is MGHRA and CDR2 YSYEKL. The CDR3 DNA sequence: TGCGCCAGCAGCCATAGACAGGGGGCAGTTTTTGGCTACACCTTC. Translating gives CASSHRQGAVFGYTF.

The genes are TRBV29-1 and TRBJ2-3; D gene unclear. The germline V gene encodes CDR1 SQVTM and CDR2 ANQGSEA. CDR3 length: 12 amino acids. V lost 3 bases and J 0 bases, leaving 4 bases between the germline ends. Here the CDR3 reads CSVDPSTDTQYF. The CDR3 DNA reads as TGCAGCGTTGATCCTAGCACAGATACGCAGTATTTT.

This chain joins TRBV11-3 and TRBJ1-1, with 7 bases that match TRBD1. The ends lost 1 base at V and 2 bases at J; junction bases unmatched: 13. Germline V gene lookup returns CDR1 SGHNT and CDR2 YENEEA. The CDR3 totals 18 residues. For the CDR3, the DNA is TGTGCCAGCAGCTTAGGCGGGACAGCCTACGGGATTAACACTGAAGCTTTCTTT. This encodes CASSLGGTAYGINTEAFF.

This chain's CDR3 is CASSFGDANTGELFF. Written as DNA, the CDR3 is TGTGCCAGCAGCTTTGGGGACGCCAACACCGGGGAGCTGTTTTTT. The chain recombines TRBV7-9 with TRBJ2-2, with D possibly being TRBD1 or TRBD2 (5 bases each). CDR1 is SEHNR and CDR2 is FQNEAQ in the germline V gene (reference sequence). CDR3 length: 15 residues. Trimming shortened V by 3 bases and J by 2 bases, and 10 bases separated the two germline ends.

CDR3 loop: CAAGPQETQYF. CDR3 DNA: TGTGCCGCGGGGCCCCAAGAGACCCAGTACTTC. This sequence joins TRBV10-3 and TRBJ2-5; the D gene is possibly TRBD2 (6 bases). Trimming stripped 11 bases from V and 1 base from J, with 8 bases between. CDR3 length: 11 residues. CDR1 and CDR2 from the germline V gene are ENHRY and SYGVKD.

The rearrangement uses TRBV5-6 and TRBJ2-1; no reliable D call. This CDR3 region has 11 residues. Looked up from germline, CDR1 is SGHDT and CDR2 is YYEEEE. V lost 4 bases, J lost 3 bases, and 2 bases lay in between. For the CDR3, the DNA is TGTGCCAGCAGCGACTACAATGAGCAGTTCTTC. Its protein product is CASSDYNEQFF.

V usage is TRBV28 and J usage is TRBJ1-2; TRBD1 might be the D (6 bases). Between the trimmed V and J ends, which lost 7 bases and 1 base, there was a span of 22 bases. The germline CDR1 and CDR2 sequences are MDHEN and SYDVKM. This CDR3 is 17 amino acids long. The CDR3 sequence: CASTPSPGGGFNYGYTF. CDR3 nucleotide sequence: TGTGCCAGCACCCCCAGTCCTGGGGGCGGATTTAACTATGGCTACACCTTC.

The V call is TRBV27, the J call TRBJ1-5; D not resolved. Trimming took 7 bases from V and 1 from J, leaving 17 bases between them. Per germline, CDR1 MNHEY and CDR2 SMNVEV (reference sequence). The CDR3 loop spans 16 amino acids. The chain's CDR3 is CASTLGRRYSNQPQHF. In nucleotides, the CDR3 is TGTGCCAGCACCCTGGGGAGGAGGTACAGCAATCAGCCCCAGCATTTT.

The V and J genes are TRBV5-1 and TRBJ2-2; 8 positions agree with TRBD1. The germline gives CDR1 SGHRS, CDR2 YFSETQ. The CDR3 contains 18 residues. Trimming removed 2 bases from V and 3 bases from J; junction bases left unmatched: 12. The CDR3 region is CASSFSLRGHVDTGELFF. The CDR3 DNA is TGCGCCAGCAGCTTCTCGCTCAGGGGGCACGTGGACACCGGGGAGCTGTTTTTT.

The CDR3 protein is CASSQDTKAANEKLFF. CDR3 nucleotide sequence: TGCGCCAGCAGCCAAGATACGAAGGCGGCTAATGAAAAACTGTTTTTT. The chain combines TRBV4-3 with TRBJ1-4; D gene ambiguous. CDR3 length equals 16 residues. The germline CDR1 and CDR2 sequences are LGHNA and YSLEER. Trimming left V 0 bases short and J 3 bases short, with 11 bases between.

This clone appeared once. The chain carries TRBV18 and TRBJ2-7, with 9 bases fitting TRBD1. The trim removed 3 bases at V and 6 bases at J, leaving 6 bases unmatched. The CDR3 runs to 14 residues. Germline lookup yields CDR1 KGHSH and CDR2 LQKENI. Written as DNA, the CDR3 is TGTGCCAGCTCACCCGCACAGGGGGCACTCGAGCAGTACTTC. It is translated as CASSPAQGALEQYF.

The chain has TRBV27 and TRBJ1-4; D is possibly TRBD1 (6 bases). The CDR3 has 15 amino acids. Germline CDR1 and CDR2: MNHEY and SMNVEV (reference sequence). Trimming pared 2 bases from V and 5 bases from J, leaving 12 bases between. Here the CDR3 DNA reads TGTGCCAGCAGTTTAATCTGGGGGCCAAATGAAAAACTGTTTTTT. Translating it yields CASSLIWGPNEKLFF.